These T cell receptor beta chains were read from a single sample in a study of OX40 agonist ivuxolimab in advanced cancers. The protocol was immunoSEQ multiplex PCR, while the TCRdb copy is restricted to in-frame clones and leaves out a portion. Counted here are just over 30,000 clones, about 90% occurring once; the ten biggest clones make up around a quarter. The sample consisted of CD4+ or CD8+ T cells sorted from blood, taken in a trial of the OX40 agonist ivuxolimab. These receptors were taken from an adult with an advanced solid tumor such as melanoma, head and neck, liver or kidney cancer. CDR3s include the opening cysteine and the closing phenylalanine or tryptophan. Each record gives: D gene, clone size, V gene, J gene, CDR3 DNA, CDR3 protein. A D gene is named only where the DNA matches it firmly. Clone size is given for some rows only: seen once, a few or many times, or a class if the clone is expanded.

>-|once|TRBV2|TRBJ2-2
TGTGCCAGCATCCCCCTGGAGGGGGGGGAGCTGTTTTTT
CASIPLEGGELFF
>TRBD2|-|TRBV27|TRBJ2-7
TGTGCCAGCCGCATGGGGACTAGCGGGACTTACGAGCAGTACTTC
CASRMGTSGTYEQYF
>TRBD1|-|TRBV9|TRBJ1-5
TGTGCCAGCAGCGAGGGGACAGGGGGCGGCGATGGTTGGTATCAGCCCCAGCATTTT
CASSEGTGGGDGWYQPQHF
>-|-|TRBV11-2|TRBJ1-3
TGTGCCAGCAGCTTACCGACGGGGAACCGAAACACCATATATTTT
CASSLPTGNRNTIYF
>-|-|TRBV6-5|TRBJ1-6
TGTGCCAGCAGTTACTCTGGGACGCATAATTCACCCCTCCACTTT
CASSYSGTHNSPLHF
>TRBD2|-|TRBV2|TRBJ2-2
TGTGCCAGCAGACTCCGACTAGCGGGAGTTGTCACCGGGGAGCTGTTTTTT
CASRLRLAGVVTGELFF
>-|-|TRBV10-2|TRBJ2-7
TGCGCCAGCAGTGAGCGGGCCTACGAGCAGTACTTC
CASSERAYEQYF
>TRBD2|-|TRBV2|TRBJ2-2
TGTGCCAGCACTAGCGGCACCGGGGAGCTGTTTTTT
CASTSGTGELFF
>TRBD2|-|TRBV11-2|TRBJ2-1
TGTGCCAGCAGCTTAGATAGGGCGGCGGGAGTTACCGGATACAATGAGCAGTTCTTC
CASSLDRAAGVTGYNEQFF
>-|-|TRBV5-4|TRBJ1-2
TGTGCCAGCAGCTTGAAGTACAGGCTCTATGGCTACACCTTC
CASSLKYRLYGYTF
>-|-|TRBV28|TRBJ2-3
TGTGCCAGCAGTCCTGCTACGGCAGGAGGCACAGATACGCAGTATTTT
CASSPATAGGTDTQYF
>-|-|TRBV2|TRBJ1-6
TGTGCCAGCAGCGCAGAGAGGTTGTATTCACCCCTCCACTTT
CASSAERLYSPLHF
>-|-|TRBV6-1|TRBJ2-1
TGTGCCACCGGTAGAAAACTAGCAGGGCACGGTGAGCAGTTCTTC
CATGRKLAGHGEQFF
>TRBD1|-|TRBV6-6|TRBJ1-3
TGTGCCAGCGGGAGGACAGGGGACGGAAACACCATATATTTT
CASGRTGDGNTIYF
>-|-|TRBV6-5|TRBJ1-4
TGTGCCAGCAGTTACTCGACGGTGGGTGAAAAACTGTTTTTT
CASSYSTVGEKLFF
>TRBD1|-|TRBV19|TRBJ1-4
TGTGCCAGTCGAGACAGGGGAAATGAAAAACTGTTTTTT
CASRDRGNEKLFF
>TRBD2|-|TRBV5-4|TRBJ2-7
TGTGCCAGCAGCCAGGGAGCTAGCGGGACCCTCTACGAGCAGTACTTC
CASSQGASGTLYEQYF